This TCR beta chain was obtained from a study of blood T cell repertoires in COVID-19. The overall study: PBMCs, B-cell-depleted T cells, or T cells were the source of the cDNA or gDNA that made up the material.

This CDR3 region has 16 residues. Trimming left V 4 bases short and J 6 bases short, with 19 bases between. Germline CDR1 SGHRS, CDR2 YFSETQ. Per the original methods: Reference gene primers were amplified, and this amplification served to estimate nucleated cell counts. The protocol was immunoSEQ multiplex PCR, while the TCRdb copy is restricted to in-frame clones and leaves out a portion. V and J calls and clone size are copied from that table; D and trimming were computed from the DNA. The table records fewer than 400,000 clones, 87% of them present only once. The study assigned cohorts using participant-reported clinical history. Recovery among Cohort 3 donors was established by two negative PCRs, clearance, or symptom resolution.

The V gene is TRBV5-1, the J gene TRBJ1-4, with D unresolved. Sequenced sample: PBMCs or T cells enriched from blood (not recorded which). This TCR was sampled from a woman younger than 30 who had recovered from COVID-19. CDR3 residues: CASSRSIVGLYEKLFF. The CDR3 DNA is TGCGCCAGCAGCCGTTCTATAGTAGGACTTTATGAAAAACTGTTTTTT.